These T cell receptor beta chains were read from a single sample in a study of T cell changes during pregnancy in multiple sclerosis. The assay was immunoSEQ multiplex PCR, and TCRdb's table has in-frame clones only and misses some. The sample shows fewer than 25,000 clones, roughly nine tenths of them seen only once. Sequencing used CD8+ T cells from peripheral blood mononuclear cells, obtained in the third trimester of pregnancy. Source of these receptors: a female donor in good health, enrolled as a control in a pregnancy study. CDR3s include the opening cysteine and the closing phenylalanine or tryptophan. Fields, in order: clone size, D gene, V gene, J gene, CDR3 protein, CDR3 DNA. D genes are given only for firm matches. The size entry is marked missing in some rows and otherwise reads once, few, many or a size class.

few	-	TRBV19	TRBJ1-1	CASSIMLSTEAFF	TGTGCCAGTAGTATCATGTTGAGTACTGAAGCTTTCTTT
-	TRBD2	TRBV5-4	TRBJ2-7	CASSSGLAALVEQYF	TGTGCCAGCAGCTCGGGACTAGCGGCCCTCGTGGAGCAGTACTTC
-	-	TRBV30	TRBJ2-6	CAWRLKGHGANVLTF	TGTGCCTGGAGACTGAAGGGGCATGGGGCCAACGTCCTGACTTTC
-	TRBD2	TRBV4-1	TRBJ2-5	CASSQPPSGQETQYF	TGCGCCAGCAGCCAACCGCCTAGCGGGCAAGAGACCCAGTACTTC
-	TRBD1	TRBV9	TRBJ1-6	CASFEKDRGGSPLHF	TGTGCCAGCTTCGAGAAGGACAGGGGAGGGTCACCCCTCCACTTT
-	TRBD2	TRBV18	TRBJ2-3	CASSPGTSGEADTQYF	TGTGCCAGCTCACCAGGGACTAGCGGGGAGGCAGATACGCAGTATTTT
-	TRBD1	TRBV9	TRBJ1-3	CASTGDRGPGNTIYF	TGTGCCAGCACCGGGGACAGGGGGCCTGGAAACACCATATATTTT
-	-	TRBV19	TRBJ2-4	CASSPRPRVEGNIQYF	TGTGCCAGTAGTCCGAGGCCCCGGGTTGAAGGAAACATTCAGTACTTC
-	TRBD2	TRBV7-8	TRBJ2-1	CASSAGTSGLNEQFF	TGTGCCAGCAGCGCTGGGACTAGCGGGCTAAATGAGCAGTTCTTC
-	-	TRBV6-5	TRBJ2-1	CASSYSGVEQFF	TGTGCCAGCAGTTACTCTGGAGTTGAGCAGTTCTTC
few	-	TRBV4-1	TRBJ1-1	CASSQKQAREAFF	TGCGCCAGCAGCCAAAAGCAGGCCCGGGAAGCTTTCTTT
-	-	TRBV25-1	TRBJ1-1	CASSDQTEAFF	TGTGCCAGCAGTGATCAAACTGAAGCTTTCTTT
-	-	TRBV6-5	TRBJ1-5	CASSYGGANQPQHF	TGTGCCAGCAGTTACGGTGGAGCCAATCAGCCCCAGCATTTT
-	TRBD1	TRBV7-8	TRBJ1-5	CASSLVQGGNQPQHF	TGTGCCAGCAGCTTAGTGCAGGGGGGAAATCAGCCCCAGCATTTT
-	TRBD1	TRBV10-3	TRBJ1-2	CAISEPGQGDYGYTF	TGTGCCATCAGTGAACCGGGACAGGGTGACTATGGCTACACCTTC
-	TRBD2	TRBV30	TRBJ2-1	CACLAGSGYNEQFF	TGTGCCTGCCTAGCGGGTTCGGGATACAATGAGCAGTTCTTC
-	TRBD1	TRBV4-1	TRBJ1-1	CASSPQGRNTEAFF	TGCGCCAGCAGCCCACAGGGGCGGAACACTGAAGCTTTCTTT
-	-	TRBV9	TRBJ1-1	CASSLDRNTEAFF	TGTGCCAGCAGCCTAGACAGGAACACTGAAGCTTTCTTT
-	-	TRBV29-1	TRBJ1-4	CSAPHRPQTTNEKLFF	TGCAGCGCTCCCCACAGGCCCCAAACAACTAATGAAAAACTGTTTTTT
-	-	TRBV6-1	TRBJ2-6	CASSEDNSGANVLTF	TGTGCCAGCAGTGAAGACAACTCTGGGGCCAACGTCCTGACTTTC
-	TRBD2	TRBV6-4	TRBJ2-5	CASSDLAGGQETQYF	TGTGCCAGCAGTGACTTAGCGGGGGGGCAAGAGACCCAGTACTTC
-	TRBD2	TRBV28	TRBJ2-7	CASSPGTRVSYEQYF	TGTGCCAGCAGTCCAGGGACTAGGGTCTCCTACGAGCAGTACTTC
-	-	TRBV29-1	TRBJ2-1	CSVRGYSAYNEQFF	TGCAGCGTTCGGGGTTACTCTGCCTACAATGAGCAGTTCTTC
-	TRBD2	TRBV27	TRBJ2-3	CASSLLAAITDTQYF	TGTGCCAGCAGTTTACTAGCGGCTATTACAGATACGCAGTATTTT
-	-	TRBV21-1	TRBJ1-3	CASRGTAGNTIYF	TGTGCCAGCAGAGGGACAGCTGGAAACACCATATATTTT
-	TRBD2	TRBV4-2	TRBJ2-7	CASSSSTGLGLAGEEQYF	TGTGCCAGCAGCAGCTCAACAGGGCTAGGACTAGCGGGAGAGGAGCAGTACTTC
-	-	TRBV11-2	TRBJ2-7	CASSQSYEQYF	TGTGCCAGCAGCCAATCCTACGAGCAGTACTTC
-	TRBD1	TRBV6-1	TRBJ2-7	CASSQQGAYEQYF	TGTGCCAGCAGCCAACAGGGGGCCTACGAGCAGTACTTC
-	-	TRBV19	TRBJ2-2	CASSDYNTGELFF	TGTGCCAGTAGTGACTACAACACCGGGGAGCTGTTTTTT
-	TRBD2	TRBV4-2	TRBJ2-1	CASSQDGGSSYNEQFF	TGTGCCAGCAGCCAAGATGGCGGGAGCTCCTACAATGAGCAGTTCTTC
-	-	TRBV6-1	TRBJ1-1	CASSVLSGNTEAFF	TGTGCCAGCAGTGTCCTCTCAGGGAACACTGAAGCTTTCTTT
-	-	TRBV7-9	TRBJ2-2	CASSLAQQNTGELFF	TGTGCCAGCAGCTTAGCGCAACAGAACACCGGGGAGCTGTTTTTT
-	-	TRBV6-5	TRBJ1-2	CASSYSGGGGGYTF	TGTGCCAGCAGTTACTCGGGAGGGGGGGGAGGCTACACCTTC
-	-	TRBV5-5	TRBJ2-7	CASSWGGSSYEQYF	TGTGCCAGCAGCTGGGGCGGCAGCTCCTACGAGCAGTACTTC
once	TRBD2	TRBV6-1	TRBJ2-2	CASSEGLAGGLTGELFF	TGTGCCAGCAGTGAGGGACTAGCGGGAGGTCTCACCGGGGAGCTGTTTTTT
-	-	TRBV29-1	TRBJ2-1	CSVDGLATPFDGEQFF	TGCAGCGTTGATGGCTTGGCGACACCGTTCGACGGTGAGCAGTTCTTC
-	TRBD1	TRBV2	TRBJ2-7	CASWPGQPVEQYF	TGTGCCAGCTGGCCGGGACAGCCCGTCGAGCAGTACTTC
-	-	TRBV5-4	TRBJ2-7	CASSLVFTDTGTYEQYF	TGTGCCAGCAGCTTGGTTTTTACGGATACCGGGACCTACGAGCAGTACTTC